This T cell receptor (beta chain) came from a study of blood T cell repertoires in COVID-19. As originally analysed: The authors estimated nucleated cell counts from reference gene primer amplification. Clones were sequenced by immunoSEQ multiplex PCR, and TCRdb holds only the in-frame ones, with some missing. The V and J calls and the clone size are those of that table, but D and trimming were determined from the DNA. The sample lists some 350,000 clones; 88% were seen once. Germline-derived CDR1 and CDR2 are SGHDT and YYEEEE. The CDR3 runs 13 residues. V lost 4 bases, J lost 5 bases, and 12 bases lay in between.

The chain links TRBV5-6 to TRBJ2-5, with D maybe TRBD2 (5 bases). What was sequenced was peripheral blood. The clonotype was recovered from a woman in her seventies with COVID-19, enrolled during active disease. CDR3 protein: CASSILARETQYF. For the CDR3, the DNA is TGTGCCAGCAGCATTCTAGCTCGTGAGACCCAGTACTTC.